This paragraph covers one T cell receptor beta chain sequence. Its antigen is undetermined. This entry comes from a study of T cells after yellow fever vaccination. TCR cDNA, made by 5'RACE template switching, carried an added universal primer site and UMIs. TCRdb redid the calling of the 5' RACE reads with MiXCR, one entry per CDR3 protein. The repertoire includes approximately 90,000 distinct CDR3 sequences, approximately 5.5% of them detected once, and about two fifths sits in the top ten. Overall study results and limits: Although most clonotypes did not, a small share appeared in both CD4 and CD8 compartments. Once the booster was given, most primary-vaccination clones reappeared, at approximately 97% for CD4 and approximately 88% for CD8.

CDR1 is SGHVS, CDR2 FNYEAQ, per germline. The V end was cut by 6 bases, the J end by 8 bases, with 16 bases between. This CDR3 is 14 amino acids long. The material was CD8+ T cells sorted from PBMCs, obtained 10 days after the yellow fever booster vaccination. The receptor comes from a man aged 18 to 29 who received the YFV17D yellow fever vaccine. The chain carries TRBV7-6 and TRBJ1-4; tentative D call: TRBD1 (5 bases). CDR3 sequence (DNA): TGTGCCAGCAGTGAGGGTGGGGGAGGAGAAAAACTGTTTTTT. Translating it yields CASSEGGGGEKLFF.